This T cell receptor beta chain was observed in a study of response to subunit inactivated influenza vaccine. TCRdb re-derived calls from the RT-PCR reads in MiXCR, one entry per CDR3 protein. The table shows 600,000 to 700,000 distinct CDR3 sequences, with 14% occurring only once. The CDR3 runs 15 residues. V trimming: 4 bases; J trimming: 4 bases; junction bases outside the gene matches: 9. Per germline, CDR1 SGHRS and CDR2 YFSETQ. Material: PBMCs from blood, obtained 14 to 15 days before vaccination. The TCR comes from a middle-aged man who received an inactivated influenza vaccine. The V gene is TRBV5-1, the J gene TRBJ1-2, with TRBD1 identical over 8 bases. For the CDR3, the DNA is TGCGCCAGCAGCACGACAGGGGCGATCGGCTATGGCTACACCTTC. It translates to CASSTTGAIGYGYTF. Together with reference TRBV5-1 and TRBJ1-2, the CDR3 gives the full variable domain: KAGVTQTPRYLIKTRGQQVTLSCSPISGHRSVSWYQQTPGQGLQFLFEYFSETQRNKGNFPGRFSGRQFSNSRSEMNVSTLELGDSALYLCASSTTGAIGYGYTFGSGTRLTVV.